This TCR beta chain is from a study of cytotoxic CD8 clonotypes in ibrutinib-treated CLL. Study findings and constraints: Baseline-level clonality went beyond age-matched healthy donors and moved in step with circulating CD8+ T-cell counts.

Measured with immunoSEQ multiplex PCR; TCRdb has only the in-frame clones, and not every one. Of 150,000 to 200,000 clones listed, over 65% are singletons. V lost 1 base to trimming and J lost 7 bases, with 8 bases between them. Germline CDR1 is GTSNPN and CDR2 is SVGIG (reference sequence). The CDR3 is made up of 12 amino acids. Of note for this clone: Its target is not known.

V usage is TRBV30 and J usage is TRBJ1-5; D uncertain. The input for sequencing was PBMCs, taken after 12 months of ibrutinib treatment. This receptor was taken from a human donor with chronic lymphocytic leukemia. CDR3 nucleotide sequence: TGTGCCTGGAGTGACACCCTACAGCCCCAGCATTTT. Protein product: CAWSDTLQPQHF.